Below, 14 T cell receptor beta chains from the same sample are listed, as sequenced in a study of blood T cells in healthy people across ages. A J-beta primer mix and a sample-barcoded 5' primer were used in a second PCR of about 6 to 12 cycles. From the 5' RACE reads, TCRdb called clonotypes with MiXCR, one entry per CDR3 protein. The data hold about 830,000 distinct CDR3 sequences, with 55% to 65% observed a single time. The sequencing input was blood. The receptors stem from a man aged 30 to 39 in good health.

This sequence joins TRBV2 and TRBJ2-1; 11 bases agree with TRBD2. The junction had 8 bases not matched to a gene; V was cut back by 2 bases and J by 8 bases. This CDR3 has 16 amino acids. CDR1 SNHLY and CDR2 FYNNEI come from the germline V gene. The DNA for the CDR3 is TGTGCCAGCAGTGAAATGGTAGCGGGGGGGGGAGATGAGCAGTTCTTC. Amino acid sequence: CASSEMVAGGGDEQFF.

The rearrangement links TRBV7-8 to TRBJ2-7; D might be TRBD1 (6 bases). Germline V gene sequence: CDR1 SGHVS, CDR2 FQNEAQ. This CDR3 is 14 amino acids long. V lost 3 bases to trimming and J lost 7 bases, with 16 bases between them. The CDR3 DNA reads TGTGCCAGCAGCTTTGCCTCCGAAGGGGGAGAGCAGTACTTC. It translates to CASSFASEGGEQYF.

The rearrangement links TRBV28 to TRBJ1-2, with TRBD1 matching 12 bases. With 2 bases clipped from V and 3 bases from J, the junction kept 4 bases outside the gene matches. The CDR3 contains 16 residues. The germline V gene has CDR1 MDHEN and CDR2 SYDVKM. CDR3 sequence: CASSLPGTGGYYGYTF. CDR3 DNA sequence: TGTGCCAGCAGTTTACCCGGGACAGGGGGCTACTATGGCTACACCTTC.

This clonotype was found a few times. This sequence joins TRBV14 and TRBJ2-7; possibly TRBD1 or TRBD2 for D (5 bases each). V lost 4 bases to trimming and J lost 2 bases, with 15 bases between them. The CDR3 has 15 amino acids. Germline-derived CDR1 and CDR2 are SGHDN and FVKESK. CDR3 sequence (DNA): TGTGCCAGCAGCCCACCTCGAGGGGCCACCTACGAGCAGTACTTC. Its protein is CASSPPRGATYEQYF.

The chain links TRBV4-2 to TRBJ2-3; D gene unclear. The germline V and J ends were trimmed by 0 bases and 4 bases, with 5 bases remaining between them. This CDR3 region has 13 residues. CDR1 is LGHNA and CDR2 is YNFKEQ in the germline V gene. The CDR3 region has the DNA TGTGCCAGCAGCCAAGATGTAGCAGATACGCAGTATTTT. Translated: CASSQDVADTQYF.

The rearrangement uses TRBV24-1 and TRBJ1-2; D is perhaps TRBD1 (6 bases). V lost 7 bases and J lost 4, with 12 bases in between. The CDR3 covers 13 residues. Germline V gives CDR1 KGHDR, CDR2 SFDVKD. The CDR3 reads CATSDLDSYGYTF. In nucleotides, the CDR3 is TGTGCCACCAGCGACCTGGACAGCTATGGCTACACCTTC.

This chain uses TRBV15 with TRBJ1-1, with 10 bases matching TRBD1. J was trimmed by 5 bases and V by 5 bases; bases with no gene match: 14. CDR3 length equals 17 residues. The V gene's germline CDR1 is LNHNV and CDR2 YYDKDF (reference sequence). The CDR3 DNA is TGTGCCACCAGCCCCCAGCCCGGGACAGGGGATAGGACTGAAGCTTTCTTT. Protein: CATSPQPGTGDRTEAFF.

The chain carries TRBV27 and TRBJ1-4; 7 bases line up with TRBD1. After removal of 2 bases from V and 5 bases from J, the junction contained 2 bases not matched to a gene. The germline V gene encodes CDR1 MNHEY and CDR2 SMNVEV (reference sequence). This CDR3 comprises 14 residues. CDR3 in amino acids: CASSLATGNEKLFF. The CDR3 DNA reads TGTGCCAGCAGTTTAGCGACAGGGAATGAAAAACTGTTTTTT.

The J gene is TRBJ2-7, the V gene TRBV24-1; weak D call: TRBD2 (5 bases). Trimming pared 3 bases from V and 3 bases from J, leaving 8 bases between. Germline CDR1 KGHDR, CDR2 SFDVKD. The CDR3 spans 13 residues. The chain's CDR3 is CATSDAGSYEQYF. The CDR3, as DNA: TGTGCCACCAGTGATGCTGGGAGCTACGAGCAGTACTTC.

The chain employs TRBV9 and TRBJ2-3; a possible D gene is TRBD1 (6 bases). This CDR3 is 14 amino acids long. The V end was cut by 3 bases, the J end by 4 bases, with 12 bases between. Germline V gene sequence: CDR1 SGDLS, CDR2 YYNGEE. The DNA for the CDR3 is TGTGCCAGCAGCGCCAGACCAGGGGCAGATACGCAGTATTTT. This sequence encodes CASSARPGADTQYF. Together with reference TRBV9 and TRBJ2-3, the CDR3 gives the full variable domain: DSGVTQTPKHLITATGQRVTLRCSPRSGDLSVYWYQQSLDQGLQFLIQYYNGEERAKGNILERFSAQQFPDLHSELNLSSLELGDSALYFCASSARPGADTQYFGPGTRLTVL.

The rearrangement uses TRBV5-8 and TRBJ1-6; D unresolved. V lost 2 bases and J 5 bases, leaving 5 bases between the germline ends. Germline V lookup: CDR1 SGHTS, CDR2 YDEGEE. The CDR3 length is 13 residues. The CDR3 spells CASSFYNNSPLHF. CDR3 nucleotide sequence: TGTGCCAGCAGCTTCTATAATAATTCACCCCTCCACTTT.

The rearrangement joins TRBV7-2 to TRBJ1-1, with 7 bases matching TRBD1. V shed 5 bases and J 1 base; nucleotides not matched to a gene: 7. The germline V gene has CDR1 SGHTA and CDR2 FQGNSA. This CDR3 has 15 amino acids. The CDR3 sequence is CASSVRQGQNTEAFF. The CDR3 coding sequence is TGTGCCAGCAGCGTTAGACAGGGTCAGAACACTGAAGCTTTCTTT.

The V gene is TRBV2, the J gene TRBJ2-4; D is perhaps TRBD1 or TRBD2 (6 bases each). TRBJ2-7 matches the DNA end more closely, so the J call is doubtful. Per the germline V gene, CDR1 is SNHLY and CDR2 is FYNNEI. The length of the CDR3 is 15 residues. The CDR3 DNA is TGTGCCAGCAGTGTGGTAGGGGGGAGCCCCTACGAGCAGTACTTC. Encoded protein: CASSVVGGSPYEQYF.

The chain couples TRBV5-4 to TRBJ1-1; weak D call: TRBD1 (6 bases). Germline-derived CDR1 and CDR2 are SGHNT and YYREEE (reference sequence). V lost 4 bases and J 0 bases, leaving 10 bases between the germline ends. The CDR3 contains 14 residues. CDR3 protein: CASSAGQMNTEAFF. DNA for the CDR3: TGTGCCAGCAGCGCGGGACAAATGAACACTGAAGCTTTCTTT.